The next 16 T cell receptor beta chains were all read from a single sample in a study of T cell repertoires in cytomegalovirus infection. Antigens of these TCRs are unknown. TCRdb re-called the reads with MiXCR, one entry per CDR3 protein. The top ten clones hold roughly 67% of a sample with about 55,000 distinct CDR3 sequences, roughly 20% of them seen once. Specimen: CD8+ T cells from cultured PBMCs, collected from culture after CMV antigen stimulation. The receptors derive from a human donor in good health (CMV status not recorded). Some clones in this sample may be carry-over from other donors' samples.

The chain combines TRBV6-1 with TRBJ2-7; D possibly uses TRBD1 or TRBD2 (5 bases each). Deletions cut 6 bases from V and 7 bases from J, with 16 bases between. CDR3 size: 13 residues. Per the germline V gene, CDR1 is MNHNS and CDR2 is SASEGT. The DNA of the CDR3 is TGTGCCAGCAGCCCCCCACGGGGACGGGAGCAGTACTTC. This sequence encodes CASSPPRGREQYF.

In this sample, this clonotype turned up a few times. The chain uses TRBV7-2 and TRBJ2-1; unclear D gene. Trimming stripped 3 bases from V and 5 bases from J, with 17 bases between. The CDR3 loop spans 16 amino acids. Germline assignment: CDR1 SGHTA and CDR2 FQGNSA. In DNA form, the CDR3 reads TGTGCCAGCAGCTTCCTCCTCTTGAGCCTCCACAATGAGCAGTTCTTC. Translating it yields CASSFLLLSLHNEQFF.

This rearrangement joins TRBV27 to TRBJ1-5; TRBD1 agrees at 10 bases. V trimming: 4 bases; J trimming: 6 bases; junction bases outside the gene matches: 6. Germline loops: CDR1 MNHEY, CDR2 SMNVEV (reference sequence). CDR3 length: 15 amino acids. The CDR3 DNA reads TGTGCCAGCAGTTCCCGGGACAGGGGCGGTCAGCCCCAGCATTTT. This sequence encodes CASSSRDRGGQPQHF.

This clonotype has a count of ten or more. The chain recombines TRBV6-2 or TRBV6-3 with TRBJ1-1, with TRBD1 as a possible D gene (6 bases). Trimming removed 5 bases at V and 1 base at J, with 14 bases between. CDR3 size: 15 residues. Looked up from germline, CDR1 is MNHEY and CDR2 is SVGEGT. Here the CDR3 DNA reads TGTGCCAGCAGTCCCTGGTTGACAGGGAACACTGAAGCTTTCTTT. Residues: CASSPWLTGNTEAFF.

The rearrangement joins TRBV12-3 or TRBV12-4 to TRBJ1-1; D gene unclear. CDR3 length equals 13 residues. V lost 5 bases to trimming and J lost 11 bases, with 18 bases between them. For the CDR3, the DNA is TGTGCCAGCAGTCCCCTGTTTGGCATCACGGCTTTCTTT. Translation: CASSPLFGITAFF.

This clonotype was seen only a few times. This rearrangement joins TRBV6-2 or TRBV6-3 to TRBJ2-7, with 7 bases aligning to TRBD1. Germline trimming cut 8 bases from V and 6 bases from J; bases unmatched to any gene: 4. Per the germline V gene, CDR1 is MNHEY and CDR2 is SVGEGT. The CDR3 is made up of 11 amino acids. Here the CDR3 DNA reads TGTGCCAGCGGGACAGTACGCGAGCAGTACTTC. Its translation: CASGTVREQYF.

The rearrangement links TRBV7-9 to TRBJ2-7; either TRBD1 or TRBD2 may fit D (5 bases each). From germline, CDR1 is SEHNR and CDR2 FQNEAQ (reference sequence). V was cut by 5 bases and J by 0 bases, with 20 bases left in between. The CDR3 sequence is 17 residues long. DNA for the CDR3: TGTGCCAGCAGCCTATTTCCGGGACCCAAAAGCTCCTACGAGCAGTACTTC. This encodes CASSLFPGPKSSYEQYF. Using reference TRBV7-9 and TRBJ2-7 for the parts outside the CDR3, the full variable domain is DTGVSQNPRHKITKRGQNVTFRCDPISEHNRLYWYRQTLGQGPEFLTYFQNEAQLEKSRLLSDRFSAERPKGSFSTLEIQRTEQGDSAMYLCASSLFPGPKSSYEQYFGPGTRLTVT.

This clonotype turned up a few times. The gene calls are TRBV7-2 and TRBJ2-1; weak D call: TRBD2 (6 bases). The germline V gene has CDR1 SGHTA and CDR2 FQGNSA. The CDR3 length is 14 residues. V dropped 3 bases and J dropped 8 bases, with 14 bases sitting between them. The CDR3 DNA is TGTGCCAGCAGCTTGGGGGGAGACCCCCATGAGCAGTTCTTC. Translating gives CASSLGGDPHEQFF.

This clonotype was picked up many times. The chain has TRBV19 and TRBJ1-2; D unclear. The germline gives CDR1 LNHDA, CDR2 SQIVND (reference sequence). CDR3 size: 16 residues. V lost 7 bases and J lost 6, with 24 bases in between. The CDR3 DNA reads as TGTGCCAGTAATTATGGTCTCGGAGATTGGAAGGATGGCTACACCTTC. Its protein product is CASNYGLGDWKDGYTF.

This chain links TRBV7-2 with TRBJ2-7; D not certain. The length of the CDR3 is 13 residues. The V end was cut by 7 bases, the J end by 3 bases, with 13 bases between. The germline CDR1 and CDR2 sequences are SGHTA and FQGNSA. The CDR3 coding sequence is TGTGCCAGCACACACCGACCCCACTACGAGCAGTACTTC. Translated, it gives CASTHRPHYEQYF.

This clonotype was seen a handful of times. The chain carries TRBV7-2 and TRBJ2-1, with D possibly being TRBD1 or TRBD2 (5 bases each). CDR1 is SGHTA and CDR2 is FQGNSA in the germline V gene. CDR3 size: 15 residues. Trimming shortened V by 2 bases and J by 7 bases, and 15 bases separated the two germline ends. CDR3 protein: CASSLKGTDTNEQFF. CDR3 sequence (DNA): TGTGCCAGCAGCTTAAAGGGGACCGATACGAATGAGCAGTTCTTC.

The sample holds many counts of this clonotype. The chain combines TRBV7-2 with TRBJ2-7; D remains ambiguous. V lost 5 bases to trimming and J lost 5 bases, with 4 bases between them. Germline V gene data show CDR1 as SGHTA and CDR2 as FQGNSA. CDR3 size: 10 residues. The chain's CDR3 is CASSLHEQYF. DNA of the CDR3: TGTGCCAGCAGCCTCCACGAGCAGTACTTC.

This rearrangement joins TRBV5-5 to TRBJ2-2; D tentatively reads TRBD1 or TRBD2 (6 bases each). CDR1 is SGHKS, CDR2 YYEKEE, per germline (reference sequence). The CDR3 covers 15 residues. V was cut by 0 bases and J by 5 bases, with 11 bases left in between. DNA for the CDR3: TGTGCCAGCAGCTTGGAGGGGGGAATAACCGGGGAGCTGTTTTTT. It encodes CASSLEGGITGELFF. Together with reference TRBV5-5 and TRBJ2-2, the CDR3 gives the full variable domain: DAGVTQSPTHLIKTRGQQVTLRCSPISGHKSVSWYQQVLGQGPQFIFQYYEKEERGRGNFPDRFSARQFPNYSSELNVNALLLGDSALYLCASSLEGGITGELFFGEGSRLTVL.

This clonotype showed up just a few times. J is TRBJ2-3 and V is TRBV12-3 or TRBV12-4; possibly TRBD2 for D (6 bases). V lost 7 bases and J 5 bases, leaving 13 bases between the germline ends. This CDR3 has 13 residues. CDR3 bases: TGTGCCAGCACCCCTCGACTAGGAGATACGCAGTATTTT. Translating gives CASTPRLGDTQYF.

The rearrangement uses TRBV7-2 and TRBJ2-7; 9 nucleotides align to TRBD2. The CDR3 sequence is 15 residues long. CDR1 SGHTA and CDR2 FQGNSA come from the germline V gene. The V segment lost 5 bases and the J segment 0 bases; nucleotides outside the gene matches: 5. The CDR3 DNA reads TGTGCCAGCAGCCCCACTAGCGGGTCCTCCTACGAGCAGTACTTC. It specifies CASSPTSGSSYEQYF.

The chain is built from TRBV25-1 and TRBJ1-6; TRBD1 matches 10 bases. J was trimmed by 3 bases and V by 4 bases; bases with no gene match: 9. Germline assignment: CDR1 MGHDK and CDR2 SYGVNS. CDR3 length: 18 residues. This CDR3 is CASSGGTGEKIYNSPLHF. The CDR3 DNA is TGTGCCAGCAGTGGCGGGACAGGGGAAAAGATCTATAATTCACCCCTCCACTTT. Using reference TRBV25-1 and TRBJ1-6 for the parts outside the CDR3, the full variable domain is EADIYQTPRYLVIGTGKKITLECSQTMGHDKMYWYQQDPGMELHLIHYSYGVNSTEKGDLSSESTVSRIRTEHFPLTLESARPSHTSQYLCASSGGTGEKIYNSPLHFGNGTRLTVT.